This T cell receptor beta chain is from a study of T cell responses to AZD1222 COVID-19 vaccine. The study's findings and limits: Clonal diversity was possibly underestimated; the donors were predominantly white British and more often female. Spike regions recognized by vaccine-associated CD4 TCRs spanned the protein, led by 160-218 and 743-854. Nearly half of spike-specific TCRs reportedly go after variant regions that carry no mutations. An increase in Spike-specific TCR breadth and depth was observed after two AZD1222 doses.

Germline V CDR1 and CDR2: LGHNA, YNFKEQ. The CDR3 sequence is 13 residues long. Trimming took off 0 bases at V and 5 bases at J, with 8 bases between the two ends. Comment on this clone: Its antigen is unknown. Other DNA sequences of this sample code for an identical CDR3.

The assay was immunoSEQ multiplex PCR, and TCRdb's table has in-frame clones only and misses some. The repertoire holds about 180,000 clones, with around nine tenths as singletons. V usage is TRBV4-2 and J usage is TRBJ2-7; D might be TRBD1 (5 bases). This TCR came from an adult in good health. The sequenced sample was peripheral blood, obtained on day 0 of AZD1222 vaccination. CDR3 sequence reads: CASSQDRGDEQYF. The CDR3 DNA sequence: TGTGCCAGCAGCCAAGATAGGGGCGACGAGCAGTACTTC.